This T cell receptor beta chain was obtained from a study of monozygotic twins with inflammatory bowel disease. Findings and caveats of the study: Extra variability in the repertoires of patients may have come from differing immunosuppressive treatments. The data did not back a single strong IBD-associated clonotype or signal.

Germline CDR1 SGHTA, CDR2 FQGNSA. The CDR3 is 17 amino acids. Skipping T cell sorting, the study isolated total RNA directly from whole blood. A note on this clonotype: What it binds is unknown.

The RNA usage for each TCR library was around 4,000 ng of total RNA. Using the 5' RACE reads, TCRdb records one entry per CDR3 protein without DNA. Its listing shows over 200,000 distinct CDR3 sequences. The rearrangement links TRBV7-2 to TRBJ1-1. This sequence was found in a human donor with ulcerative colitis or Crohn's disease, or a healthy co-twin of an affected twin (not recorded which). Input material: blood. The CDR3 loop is CASSLGSMARGKPEAFF.